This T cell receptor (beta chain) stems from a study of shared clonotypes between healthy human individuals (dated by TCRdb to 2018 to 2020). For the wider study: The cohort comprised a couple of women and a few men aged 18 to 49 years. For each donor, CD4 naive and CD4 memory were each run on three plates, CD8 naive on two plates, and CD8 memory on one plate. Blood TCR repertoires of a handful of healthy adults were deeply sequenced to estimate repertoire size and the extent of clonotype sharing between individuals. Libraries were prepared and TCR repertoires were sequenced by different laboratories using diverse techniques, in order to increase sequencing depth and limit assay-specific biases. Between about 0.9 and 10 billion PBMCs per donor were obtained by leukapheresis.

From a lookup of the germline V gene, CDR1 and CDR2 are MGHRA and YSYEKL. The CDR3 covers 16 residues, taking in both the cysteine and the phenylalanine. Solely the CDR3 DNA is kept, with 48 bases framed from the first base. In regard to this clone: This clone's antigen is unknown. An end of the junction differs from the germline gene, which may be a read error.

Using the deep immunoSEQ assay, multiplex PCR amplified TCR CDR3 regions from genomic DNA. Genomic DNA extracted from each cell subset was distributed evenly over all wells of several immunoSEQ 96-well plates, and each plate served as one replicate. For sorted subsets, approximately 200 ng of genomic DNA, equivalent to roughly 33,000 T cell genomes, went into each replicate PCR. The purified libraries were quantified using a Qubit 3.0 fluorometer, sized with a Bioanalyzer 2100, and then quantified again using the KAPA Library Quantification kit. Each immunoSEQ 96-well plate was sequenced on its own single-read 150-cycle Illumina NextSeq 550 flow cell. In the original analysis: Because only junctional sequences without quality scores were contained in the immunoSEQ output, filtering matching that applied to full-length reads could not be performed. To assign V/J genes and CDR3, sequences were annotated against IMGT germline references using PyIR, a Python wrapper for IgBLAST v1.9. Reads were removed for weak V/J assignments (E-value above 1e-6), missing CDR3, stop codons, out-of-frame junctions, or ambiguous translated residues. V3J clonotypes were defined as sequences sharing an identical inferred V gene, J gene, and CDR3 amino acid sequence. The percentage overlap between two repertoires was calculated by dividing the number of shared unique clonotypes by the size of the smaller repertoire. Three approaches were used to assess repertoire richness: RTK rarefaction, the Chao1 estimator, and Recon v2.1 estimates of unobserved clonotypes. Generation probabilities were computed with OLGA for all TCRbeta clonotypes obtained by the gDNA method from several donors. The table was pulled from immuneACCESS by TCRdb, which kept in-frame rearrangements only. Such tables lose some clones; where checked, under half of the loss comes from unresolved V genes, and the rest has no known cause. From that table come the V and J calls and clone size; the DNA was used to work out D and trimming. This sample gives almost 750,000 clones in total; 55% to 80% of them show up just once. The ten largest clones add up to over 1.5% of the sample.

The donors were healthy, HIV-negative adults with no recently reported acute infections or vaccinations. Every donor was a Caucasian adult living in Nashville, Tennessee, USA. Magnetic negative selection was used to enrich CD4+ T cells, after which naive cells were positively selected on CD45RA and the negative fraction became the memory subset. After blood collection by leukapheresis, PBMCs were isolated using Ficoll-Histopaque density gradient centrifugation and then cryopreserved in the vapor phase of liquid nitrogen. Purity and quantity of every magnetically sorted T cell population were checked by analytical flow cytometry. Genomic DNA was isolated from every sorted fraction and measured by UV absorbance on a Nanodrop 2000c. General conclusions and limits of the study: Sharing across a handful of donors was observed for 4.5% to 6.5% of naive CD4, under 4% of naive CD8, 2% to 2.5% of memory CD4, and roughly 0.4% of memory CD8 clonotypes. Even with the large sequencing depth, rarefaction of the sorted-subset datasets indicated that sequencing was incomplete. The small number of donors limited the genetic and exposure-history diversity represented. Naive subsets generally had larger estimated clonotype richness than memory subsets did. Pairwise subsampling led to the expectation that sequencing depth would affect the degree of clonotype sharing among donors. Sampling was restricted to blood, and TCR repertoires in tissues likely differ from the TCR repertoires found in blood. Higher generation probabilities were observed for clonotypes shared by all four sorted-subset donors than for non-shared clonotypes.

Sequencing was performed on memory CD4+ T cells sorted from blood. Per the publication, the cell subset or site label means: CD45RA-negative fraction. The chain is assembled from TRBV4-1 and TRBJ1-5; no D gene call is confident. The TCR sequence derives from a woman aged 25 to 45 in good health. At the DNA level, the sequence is TGTGCCAGCAGCCAAGGGCCTACTGAACTCAATCAGCCCCAGCATTTT. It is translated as CASSQGPTELNQPQHF.